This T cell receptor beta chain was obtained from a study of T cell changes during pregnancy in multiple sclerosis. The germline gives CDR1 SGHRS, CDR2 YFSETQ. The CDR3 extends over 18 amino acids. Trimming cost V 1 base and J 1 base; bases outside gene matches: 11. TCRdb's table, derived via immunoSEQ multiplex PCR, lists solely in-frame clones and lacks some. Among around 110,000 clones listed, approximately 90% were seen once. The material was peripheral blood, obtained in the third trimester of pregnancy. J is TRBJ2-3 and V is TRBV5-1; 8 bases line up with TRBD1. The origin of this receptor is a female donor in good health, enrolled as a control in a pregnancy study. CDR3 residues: CASSLPSGGGVGTDTQYF. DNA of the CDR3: TGCGCCAGCAGCTTGCCTTCAGGGGGCGGTGTCGGCACAGATACGCAGTATTTT.